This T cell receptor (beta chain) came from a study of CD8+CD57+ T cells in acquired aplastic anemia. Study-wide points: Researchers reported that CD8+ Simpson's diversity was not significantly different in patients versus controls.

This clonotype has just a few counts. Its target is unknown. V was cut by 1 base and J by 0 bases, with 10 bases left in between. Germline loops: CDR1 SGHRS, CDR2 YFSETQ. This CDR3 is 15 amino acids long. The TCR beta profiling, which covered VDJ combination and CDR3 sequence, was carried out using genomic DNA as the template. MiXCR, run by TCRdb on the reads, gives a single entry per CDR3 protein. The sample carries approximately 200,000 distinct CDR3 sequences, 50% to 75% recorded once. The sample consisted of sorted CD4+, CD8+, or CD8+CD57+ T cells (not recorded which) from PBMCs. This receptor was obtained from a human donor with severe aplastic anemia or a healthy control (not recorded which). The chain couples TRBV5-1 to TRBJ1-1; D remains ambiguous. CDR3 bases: TGCGCCAGCAGCTTGATGGCAGACATGAACACTGAAGCTTTCTTT. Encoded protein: CASSLMADMNTEAFF.